This TCR beta chain was recovered during a study of identical twins. This clonotype showed up just a few times. Germline V CDR1 and CDR2: SGHRS, YFSETQ. The V and J ends lost 5 bases and 7 bases respectively, with 22 bases between them. The CDR3 extends over 16 amino acids. MiXCR was run by TCRdb on the 5' RACE reads, yielding one entry per CDR3 protein. The sample holds a few hundred thousand distinct CDR3 sequences; approximately 24% are singletons and the top ten take 2.9%. The sample also formed part of further work on T cells expressing NK-cell markers. That paper adds: The CD3+CD56-NKG2C+ fraction of a few donors was likewise dominated by these clonotypes.

J is TRBJ2-1 and V is TRBV5-1, with unresolved D. The source of this sequence is a woman younger than 35 in good health. The sequenced sample was CD4+ T cells sorted from blood. The CDR3, as DNA: TGCGCCAGCAGTACTGCTGGGCTACGGGCGATAAATGAGCAGTTCTTC. It encodes CASSTAGLRAINEQFF.